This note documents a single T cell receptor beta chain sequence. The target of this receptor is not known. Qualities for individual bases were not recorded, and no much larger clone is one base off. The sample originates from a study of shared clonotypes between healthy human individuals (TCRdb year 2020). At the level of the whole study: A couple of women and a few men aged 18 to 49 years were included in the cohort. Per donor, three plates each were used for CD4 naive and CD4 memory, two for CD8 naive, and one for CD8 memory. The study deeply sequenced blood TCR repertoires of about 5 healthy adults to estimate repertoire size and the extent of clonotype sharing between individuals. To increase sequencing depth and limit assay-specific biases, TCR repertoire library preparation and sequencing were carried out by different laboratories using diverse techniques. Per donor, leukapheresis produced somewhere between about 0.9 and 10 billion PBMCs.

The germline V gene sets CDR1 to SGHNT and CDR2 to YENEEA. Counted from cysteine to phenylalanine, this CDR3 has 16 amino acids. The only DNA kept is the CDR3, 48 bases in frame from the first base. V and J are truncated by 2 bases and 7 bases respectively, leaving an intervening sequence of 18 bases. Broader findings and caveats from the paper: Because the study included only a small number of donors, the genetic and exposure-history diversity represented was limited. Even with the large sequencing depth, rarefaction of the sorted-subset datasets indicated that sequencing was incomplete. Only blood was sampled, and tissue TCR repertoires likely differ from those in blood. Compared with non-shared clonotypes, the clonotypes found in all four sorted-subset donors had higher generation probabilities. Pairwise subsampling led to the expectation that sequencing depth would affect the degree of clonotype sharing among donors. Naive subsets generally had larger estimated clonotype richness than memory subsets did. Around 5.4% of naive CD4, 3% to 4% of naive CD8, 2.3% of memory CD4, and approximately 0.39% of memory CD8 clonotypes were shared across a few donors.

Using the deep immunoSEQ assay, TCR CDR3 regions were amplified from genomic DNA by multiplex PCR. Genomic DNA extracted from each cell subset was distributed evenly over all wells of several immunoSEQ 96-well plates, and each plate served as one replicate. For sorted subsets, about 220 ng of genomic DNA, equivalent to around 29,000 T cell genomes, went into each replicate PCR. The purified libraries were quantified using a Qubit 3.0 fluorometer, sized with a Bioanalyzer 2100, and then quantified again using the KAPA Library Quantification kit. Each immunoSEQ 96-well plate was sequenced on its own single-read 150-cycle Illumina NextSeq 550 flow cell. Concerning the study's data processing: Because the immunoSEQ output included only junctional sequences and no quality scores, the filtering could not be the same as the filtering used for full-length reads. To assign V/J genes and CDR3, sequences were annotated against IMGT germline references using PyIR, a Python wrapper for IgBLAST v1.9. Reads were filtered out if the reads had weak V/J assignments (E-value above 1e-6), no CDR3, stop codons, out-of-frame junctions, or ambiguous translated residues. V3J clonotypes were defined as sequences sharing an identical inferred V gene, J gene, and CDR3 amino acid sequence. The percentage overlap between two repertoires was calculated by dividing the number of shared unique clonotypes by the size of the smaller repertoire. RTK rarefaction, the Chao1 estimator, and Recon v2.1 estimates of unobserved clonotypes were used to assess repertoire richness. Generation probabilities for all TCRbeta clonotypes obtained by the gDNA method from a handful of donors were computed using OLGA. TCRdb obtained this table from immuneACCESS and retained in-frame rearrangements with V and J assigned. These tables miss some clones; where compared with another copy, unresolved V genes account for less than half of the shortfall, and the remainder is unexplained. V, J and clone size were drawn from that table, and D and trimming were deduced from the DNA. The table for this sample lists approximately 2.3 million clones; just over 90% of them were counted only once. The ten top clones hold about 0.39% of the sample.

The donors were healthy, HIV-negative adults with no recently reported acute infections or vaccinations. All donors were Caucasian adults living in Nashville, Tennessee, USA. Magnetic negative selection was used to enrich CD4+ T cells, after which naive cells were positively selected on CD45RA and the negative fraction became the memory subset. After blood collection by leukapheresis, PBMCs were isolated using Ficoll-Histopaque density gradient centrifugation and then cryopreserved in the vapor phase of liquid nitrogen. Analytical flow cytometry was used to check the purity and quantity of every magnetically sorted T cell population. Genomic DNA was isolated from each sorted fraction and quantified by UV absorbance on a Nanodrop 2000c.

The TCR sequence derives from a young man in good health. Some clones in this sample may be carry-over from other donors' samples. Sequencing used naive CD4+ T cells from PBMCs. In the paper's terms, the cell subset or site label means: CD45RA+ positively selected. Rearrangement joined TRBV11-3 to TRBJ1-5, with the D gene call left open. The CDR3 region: CASSLPTFLAVQPQHF. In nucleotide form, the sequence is TGTGCCAGCAGCTTACCTACCTTCTTAGCTGTACAGCCCCAGCATTTT.